The present TCR beta chain was sequenced within a study of shared T cell receptors in the human thymus. Assay: immunoSEQ multiplex PCR; the TCRdb copy retains only in-frame clones and omits some. The repertoire has roughly 660,000 clones, approximately 88% of them found once; the top ten carry 0.0095% to 0.013%. Germline assignment: CDR1 MNHEY and CDR2 SMNVEV (reference sequence). The CDR3 sequence is 14 residues long. Trimming removed 4 bases at V and 8 bases at J, with 17 bases between. This same sample was also part of a study on human thymus T cells. That paper adds: Corrective heart surgery yielded resections, and these provided the thymus tissue. Related studies noted strongly shared thymic repertoires across unrelated people.

V gene TRBV27 combines with J gene TRBJ1-2, with D perhaps matching TRBD1 (5 bases). Sequencing was done on a sample of thymocytes. This receptor was taken from a boy under two years old with a congenital heart defect. CDR3 DNA: TGTGCCAGCAGTTCTGGGACGGCGGGGTACGGCTACACCTTC. Translation: CASSSGTAGYGYTF.